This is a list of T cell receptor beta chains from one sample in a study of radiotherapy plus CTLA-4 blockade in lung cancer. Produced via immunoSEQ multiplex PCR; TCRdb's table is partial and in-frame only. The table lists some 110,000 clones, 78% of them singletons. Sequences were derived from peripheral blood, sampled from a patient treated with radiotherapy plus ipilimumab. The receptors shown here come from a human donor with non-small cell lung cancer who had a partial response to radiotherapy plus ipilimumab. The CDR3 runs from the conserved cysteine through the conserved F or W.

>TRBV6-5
CASSYSTVQYF
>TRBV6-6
CASRDGGAGANVLTF
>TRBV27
CASSLSGGGTGELFF
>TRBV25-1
CASSSAAGRRNTEAFF
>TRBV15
CATAPQRSTDTQYF
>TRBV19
CASSISGTSGNEETQYF
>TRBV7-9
CASSLGEIAYNEQFF
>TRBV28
CASSLSGGRAAETQYF
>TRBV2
CASRLDRASGITEAFF
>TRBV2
CASRKGLAGGTGELFF
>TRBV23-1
CASSQRRGWNYGYTF
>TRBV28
CASSTTGAPNEKLFF
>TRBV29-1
CSVSPEGEYEQYF
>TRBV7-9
CASSLGVGVGEQFF
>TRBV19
CASSVGLKSRETQYF
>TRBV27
CASRRPSTDTQYF
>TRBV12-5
CASGLSVGDTEAFF
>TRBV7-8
CASSVRTPGQGLHGYTF
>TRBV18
CASSQEGVTEAFF
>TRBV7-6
CASSTQAVTGELFF
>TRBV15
CATSRDPFEPQHF
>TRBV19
CASFSGGRGVRQRLNTEAFF
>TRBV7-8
CASSYTEGEKETQYF
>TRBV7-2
CASSSQGHNEKLFF
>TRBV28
CASRSDRGKAFF
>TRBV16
CASSHLDRGGEKLFF
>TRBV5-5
CASSQAGNTEAFF
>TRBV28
CASTSTSNTGELFF
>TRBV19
CASRNGAGSNQPQHF
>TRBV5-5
CASSLVVSGQGLYEQFF
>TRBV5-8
CASSLLAGVSYNEQFF
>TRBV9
CASSSVPNTEAFF
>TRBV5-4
CASSIQQGGNTGELFF
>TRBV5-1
CASSIGTAFQETQYF
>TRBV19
CASSRHSGNSYNEQFF
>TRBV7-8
CASSRWDRGNQPQHF
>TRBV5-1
CASSLAASTDTQYF
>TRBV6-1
CASSELGVGEKLFF
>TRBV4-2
CASSQERVGNEQFF
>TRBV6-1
CASSGVWDSLQPQHF
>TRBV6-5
CASSYSWTPNYGYTF
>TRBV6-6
CASSKGSSGANVLTF
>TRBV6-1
CASSLAQGAGEQYF
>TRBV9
CASSVGTGTTDTQYF
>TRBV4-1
CASSQVGREAHSPQHF
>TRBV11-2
CASSLAALSSPLHF
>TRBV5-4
CASSLGGIAGLSYEQYF
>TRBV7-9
CASSEQGAHGYTF
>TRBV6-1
CASSGRQNTAGLYTF
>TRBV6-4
CASSGTSGRVTYNEQFF
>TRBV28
CASSFPRGVDSPLHF
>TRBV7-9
CASSLGWTGNFAGNTIYF
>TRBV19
CASSPAGGSNYGYTF
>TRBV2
CASLRGQSTDTQYF
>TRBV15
CATSSRRETYGYTF
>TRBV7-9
CASSRGGVGEDSEQYF
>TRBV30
CACGGGYGYTF
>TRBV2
CASSETALQETQYF
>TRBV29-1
CSLRGLAGGGSYNEQFF
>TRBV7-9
CASTYTGELFF